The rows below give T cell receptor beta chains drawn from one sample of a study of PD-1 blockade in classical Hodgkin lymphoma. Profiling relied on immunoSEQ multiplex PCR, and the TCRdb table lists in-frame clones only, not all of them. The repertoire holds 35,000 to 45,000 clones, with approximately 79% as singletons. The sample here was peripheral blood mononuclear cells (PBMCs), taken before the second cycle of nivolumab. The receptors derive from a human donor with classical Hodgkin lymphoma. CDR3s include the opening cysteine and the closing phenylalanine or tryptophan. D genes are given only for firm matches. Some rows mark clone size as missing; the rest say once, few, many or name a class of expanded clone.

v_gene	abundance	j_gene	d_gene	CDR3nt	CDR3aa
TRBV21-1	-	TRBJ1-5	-	TGTGCCAGCAGCAGGGATCGGGCACCTATACTCGGCCAACAGGGGGCTAGCAATCAGCCCCAGCATTTT	CASSRDRAPILGQQGASNQPQHF
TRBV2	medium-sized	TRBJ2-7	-	TGTGCCAGCAGTGAAGCTTGGGGGAGCTCCTACGAGCAGTACTTC	CASSEAWGSSYEQYF
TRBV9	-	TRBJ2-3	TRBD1	TGTGCCAGCAGCGTCGAGGGGGCTGCGGCAGATACGCAGTATTTT	CASSVEGAAADTQYF
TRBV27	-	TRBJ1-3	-	TGTGCCAGCAGTTTGTCAGGGGCCTTCTCTGGAAACACCATATATTTT	CASSLSGAFSGNTIYF
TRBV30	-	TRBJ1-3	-	TGTGCCTGGTCCTCGGGCTCTGGAAACACCATATATTTT	CAWSSGSGNTIYF
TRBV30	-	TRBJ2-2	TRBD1	TGTGCCTACGGGACAGGGACGAACACCGGGGAGCTGTTTTTT	CAYGTGTNTGELFF
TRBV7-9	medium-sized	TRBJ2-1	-	TGTGCCAGCAGCTTAGGGGTTGGGGCCTCCTACAATGAGCAGTTCTTC	CASSLGVGASYNEQFF
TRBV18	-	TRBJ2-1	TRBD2	TGTGCCAGCTCAACCGATGGGACTAGCGGGAGGGCCGTGGAGCACAATGAGCAGTTCTTC	CASSTDGTSGRAVEHNEQFF
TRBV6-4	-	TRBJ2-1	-	TGTGCCAGCAGTGACACCCCGTTAAGCGCGCAGTTCTTC	CASSDTPLSAQFF
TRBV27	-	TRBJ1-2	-	TGTGCCAGCAGTTTATCGTTTGCTAACTATGGCTACACCTTC	CASSLSFANYGYTF
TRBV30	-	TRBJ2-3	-	TGTGCCTGGGTACGGGGCACAGATACGCAGTATTTT	CAWVRGTDTQYF
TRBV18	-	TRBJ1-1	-	TGTGCCAGCTCACCAATTGCCGTAGGGAAGACAGGAACTGAAGCTTTCTTT	CASSPIAVGKTGTEAFF
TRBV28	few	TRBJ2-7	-	TGTGCCAGCAGTTTACGACAGACCTACGAGCAGTACTTC	CASSLRQTYEQYF
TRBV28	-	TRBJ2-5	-	TGTGCCAGCAGCCCGCTGTTCGACAGTGAGACCCAGTACTTC	CASSPLFDSETQYF
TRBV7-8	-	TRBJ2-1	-	TGTGCCAGCAGCCCCTCGCCATCAGGTGGCGAGCAGTTCTTC	CASSPSPSGGEQFF
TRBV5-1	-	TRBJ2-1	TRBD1	TGCGCCAGCAGCTGGGGACAGTACAATGAGCAGTTCTTC	CASSWGQYNEQFF
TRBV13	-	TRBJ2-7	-	TGTGCCAGCAGCGTAAGGGGGAGCTACGAGCAGTACTTC	CASSVRGSYEQYF
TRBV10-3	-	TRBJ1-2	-	TGTGCCATCACCAGAGTCGGACGGGGGAACTATGGCTACACCTTC	CAITRVGRGNYGYTF
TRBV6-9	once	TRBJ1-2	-	TGTGCCAGCAGATCCGTTGCTGACTATGGCTACACCTTC	CASRSVADYGYTF
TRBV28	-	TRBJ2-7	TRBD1	TGTGCCAGCAACTATTCGTTTCGGCCGGGACAGTCTATTACCTACGAGCAGTACTTC	CASNYSFRPGQSITYEQYF
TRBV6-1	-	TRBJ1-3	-	TGTGCCAGCAGTGGGTCCGCTGGAAACACCATATATTTT	CASSGSAGNTIYF
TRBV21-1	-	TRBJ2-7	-	TGTGCCAGCAGCACGTCCGGGACAGGGCAACACGAGCAGTACTTC	CASSTSGTGQHEQYF
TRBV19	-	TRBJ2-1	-	TGTGCCAGTAGTTCTTCGGACAGATATGAGCAGTTCTTC	CASSSSDRYEQFF
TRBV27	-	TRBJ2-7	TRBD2	TGTGCCAGCAAATGGGGGGGCTCCTACGAGCAGTACTTC	CASKWGGSYEQYF
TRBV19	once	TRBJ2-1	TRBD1	TGTGCCAGTAGTCGGACAGGGGGCCCCCTCTACAATGAGCAGTTCTTC	CASSRTGGPLYNEQFF
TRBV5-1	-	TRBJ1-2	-	TGCGCCAGCAGCTTGGAAATTCAATTCAGGGCTGAGGGCTACACCTTC	CASSLEIQFRAEGYTF
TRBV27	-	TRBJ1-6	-	TGTGCCAGCAGTTCACAGCTGTTTAATTCACCCCTCCACTTT	CASSSQLFNSPLHF
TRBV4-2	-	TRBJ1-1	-	TGTGCCAGCAGCCAAGAACACCGGAACACTGAAGCTTTCTTT	CASSQEHRNTEAFF
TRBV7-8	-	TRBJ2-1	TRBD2	TGTGCCAGCAGCTCCGAGCGGGACCCCTACAATGAGCAGTTCTTC	CASSSERDPYNEQFF
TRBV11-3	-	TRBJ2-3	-	TGTGCCAGCAGCTGGCGCCGGGATGGAATAAGGAGCACAGATACGCAGTATTTT	CASSWRRDGIRSTDTQYF
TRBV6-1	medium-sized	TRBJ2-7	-	TGTGCCAGCAGTCGGCAACGGGTGGGCTCCTACGAGCAGTACTTC	CASSRQRVGSYEQYF
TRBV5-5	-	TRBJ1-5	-	TGTGCCAGCAGCTTGGGACGGGTCAATCAGCCCCAGCATTTT	CASSLGRVNQPQHF
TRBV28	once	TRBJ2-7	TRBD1	TGTGCCAGCAGTTTATACGGGCAGGGGGCGAACTACGAGCAGTACTTC	CASSLYGQGANYEQYF